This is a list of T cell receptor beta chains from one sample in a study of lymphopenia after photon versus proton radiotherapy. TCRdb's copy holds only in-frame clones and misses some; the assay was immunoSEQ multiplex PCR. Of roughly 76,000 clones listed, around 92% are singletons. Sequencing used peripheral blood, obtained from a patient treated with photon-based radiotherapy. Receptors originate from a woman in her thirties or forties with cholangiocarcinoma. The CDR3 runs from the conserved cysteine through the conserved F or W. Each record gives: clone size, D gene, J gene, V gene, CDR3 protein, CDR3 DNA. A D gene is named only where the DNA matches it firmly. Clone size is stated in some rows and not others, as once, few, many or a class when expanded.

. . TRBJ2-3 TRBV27 CASSFRYRVRDSITDTQYF TGTGCCAGCAGTTTCCGCTATCGAGTCCGGGACTCGATCACAGATACGCAGTATTTT
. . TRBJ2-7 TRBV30 CAWSGDPPTAEYF TGTGCCTGGAGTGGGGACCCGCCGACGGCGGAGTACTTC
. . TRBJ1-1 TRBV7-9 CASSPEAGANTEAFF TGTGCCAGCAGCCCAGAGGCAGGGGCGAACACTGAAGCTTTCTTT
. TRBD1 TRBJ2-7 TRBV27 CASKWAGGSYEQYF TGTGCCAGCAAGTGGGCAGGGGGCTCCTACGAGCAGTACTTC
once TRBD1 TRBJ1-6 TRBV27 CASSLDRAGNSPLHF TGTGCCAGCAGTCTGGACAGGGCGGGGAATTCACCCCTCCACTTT
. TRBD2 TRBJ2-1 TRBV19 CASSIRRLAADEQFF TGTGCCAGTAGTATTAGAAGACTAGCAGCCGATGAGCAGTTCTTC
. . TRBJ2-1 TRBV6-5 CASTRPGPNNEQFF TGTGCCAGCACCAGGCCGGGGCCCAACAATGAGCAGTTCTTC
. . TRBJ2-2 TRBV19 CASSNRLNTGELFF TGTGCCAGTAGTAACAGGCTAAACACCGGGGAGCTGTTTTTT
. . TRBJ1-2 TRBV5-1 CASSLGLGTEGYTF TGCGCCAGCAGCTTGGGTTTAGGGACGGAGGGCTACACCTTC
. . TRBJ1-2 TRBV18 CASSPSIGYTF TGTGCCAGCTCACCATCCATTGGCTACACCTTC
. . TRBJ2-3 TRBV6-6 CASSRLPDTQYF TGTGCCAGCAGTCGACTTCCAGATACGCAGTATTTT
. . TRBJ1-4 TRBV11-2 CASSLMANNEKLFF TGTGCCAGCAGCTTGATGGCTAACAATGAAAAACTGTTTTTT
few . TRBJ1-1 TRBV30 CAWSAEGRTTEAFF TGTGCCTGGAGTGCAGAGGGCAGAACTACTGAAGCTTTCTTT
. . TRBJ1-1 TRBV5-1 CASSPTVMANTEAFF TGCGCCAGCAGCCCGACAGTGATGGCGAACACTGAAGCTTTCTTT
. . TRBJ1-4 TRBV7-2 CASSWGTARGNEKLFF TGTGCCAGCAGCTGGGGGACGGCCCGAGGGAATGAAAAACTGTTTTTT
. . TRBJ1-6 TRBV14 CASSQELSQPLHF TGTGCCAGCAGCCAAGAATTAAGCCAGCCCCTCCACTTT
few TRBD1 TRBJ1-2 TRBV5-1 CASSRTGGDGYTF TGCGCCAGCAGCCGGACAGGGGGCGACGGCTACACCTTC
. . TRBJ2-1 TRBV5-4 CASSLVGEQFF TGTGCCAGCAGCTTGGTGGGTGAGCAGTTCTTC
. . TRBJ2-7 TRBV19 CASALGSSYEQYF TGTGCCAGTGCCCTAGGATCATCCTACGAGCAGTACTTC
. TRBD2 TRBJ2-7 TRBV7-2 CASSPGGANEQYF TGTGCCAGCAGCCCCGGGGGGGCGAACGAGCAGTACTTC
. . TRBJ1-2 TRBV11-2 CASSSSNYGYTF TGTGCCAGCAGCTCCTCTAACTATGGCTACACCTTC
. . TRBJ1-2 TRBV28 CASSLGGGGYTF TGTGCCAGCAGTTTGGGTGGGGGTGGCTACACCTTC
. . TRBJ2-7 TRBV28 CASSLKTYSSYEQYF TGTGCCAGCAGCCTAAAGACTTACAGCTCCTACGAGCAGTACTTC
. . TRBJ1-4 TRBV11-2 CASSSRGATNEKLFF TGTGCCAGCAGCTCCCGGGGAGCAACTAATGAAAAACTGTTTTTT
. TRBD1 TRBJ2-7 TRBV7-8 CASSIDREAYEQYF TGTGCCAGCAGCATAGACAGGGAAGCCTACGAGCAGTACTTC
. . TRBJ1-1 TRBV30 CAWTGRTEAFF TGTGCCTGGACGGGGCGGACTGAAGCTTTCTTT
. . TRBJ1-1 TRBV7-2 CASSLQANTEAFF TGTGCCAGCAGCCTACAGGCGAACACTGAAGCTTTCTTT
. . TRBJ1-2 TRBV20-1 CSGTHGDGYTF TGCAGTGGGACCCACGGGGACGGCTACACCTTC
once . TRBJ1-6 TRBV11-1 CASSSSIRSSYNSPLHF TGTGCCAGCAGCTCATCGATTAGGAGCTCCTATAATTCACCCCTCCACTTT
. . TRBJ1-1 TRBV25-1 CASRAFQNTEAFF TGTGCCAGCAGGGCCTTTCAAAACACTGAAGCTTTCTTT
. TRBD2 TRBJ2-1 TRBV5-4 CASSFHKERGVGNEQFF TGTGCCAGCAGCTTTCATAAAGAGCGGGGGGTCGGGAATGAGCAGTTCTTC
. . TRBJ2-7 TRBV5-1 CASSLDRVYEQYF TGCGCCAGCAGCTTGGACAGGGTCTACGAGCAGTACTTC
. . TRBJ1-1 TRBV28 CASSFPSTLEAFF TGTGCCAGCAGTTTTCCAAGTACACTTGAAGCTTTCTTT